The entry that follows covers one TCR beta chain sequence. This entry is derived from a study of control samples from healthy donors and cancer patients. The trim removed 2 bases at V and 8 bases at J, leaving 8 bases unmatched. Germline values: CDR1 ENHRY, CDR2 SYGVKD. The CDR3 spans 14 residues. Libraries were prepared by immunoSEQ multiplex PCR; TCRdb keeps only in-frame clonotypes and omits some of them. The sample shows about 120,000 clones, 80% to 95% of them seen only once. This receptor was obtained from a man aged 80 or over with head and neck cancer. Material: PBMCs. The J gene is TRBJ1-2, the V gene TRBV10-3, with TRBD1 identical over 7 bases. In nucleotides, the CDR3 is TGTGCCATCAGTGAGCCGCGACAGGGTTTCGGCTACACCTTC. Residues: CAISEPRQGFGYTF.